Listed below are T cell receptor beta chains from one sample, sequenced in a study of cytomegalovirus exposure and HLA in healthy donors. Only in-frame clones appear in the TCRdb table, and some are missing; sequencing was by immunoSEQ multiplex PCR. The profile shows over 150,000 clones, roughly 80% of them singletons. The sample taken for sequencing was PBMCs. The receptors stem from a man aged 40-49 years in good health and CMV-seronegative. The CDR3 runs from the conserved cysteine through the conserved F or W. Each record gives: J gene, D gene, V gene, clone size, CDR3 protein, CDR3 DNA. The D gene is left open where the match is weak. A row's size may be missing; if present it is once, few, many or a size class.

>TRBJ2-3|TRBD2|TRBV11-2|once
CASSLRLAGGSDTQYF
TGTGCCAGCAGCCTCCGACTAGCGGGGGGGTCAGATACGCAGTATTTT
>TRBJ1-5|-|TRBV7-6|-
CASSLGQGSNQPQHF
TGTGCCAGCAGCTTGGGGCAGGGGAGCAATCAGCCCCAGCATTTT
>TRBJ1-5|-|TRBV15|-
CATSRDERPQHF
TGTGCCACCAGCAGAGATGAGCGGCCCCAGCATTTT
>TRBJ2-7|TRBD2|TRBV6-4|-
CASSATSVDSYEQYF
TGTGCCAGCAGTGCCACTAGCGTAGACTCCTACGAGCAGTACTTC
>TRBJ1-5|-|TRBV28|-
CASSLEQGRQPQHF
TGTGCCAGCAGTTTGGAACAGGGCCGTCAGCCCCAGCATTTT
>TRBJ2-7|-|TRBV7-2|-
CASSPDYRSEQYF
TGTGCCAGCAGTCCAGACTACCGCAGCGAGCAGTACTTC
>TRBJ1-2|-|TRBV28|-
CASSLGPPSAKYGYTF
TGTGCCAGCAGTTTAGGCCCCCCCAGCGCAAAATATGGCTACACCTTC
>TRBJ2-7|TRBD1|TRBV27|-
CASSLETGTYEQYF
TGTGCCAGCAGTTTAGAGACAGGGACCTACGAGCAGTACTTC
>TRBJ2-1|TRBD2|TRBV30|-
CAWSAPGGVGNEQFF
TGTGCCTGGAGTGCCCCCGGGGGGGTGGGTAATGAGCAGTTCTTC
>TRBJ2-5|TRBD2|TRBV10-3|-
CAISQSTSGGLETQYF
TGTGCCATCAGTCAATCGACTAGCGGGGGGCTAGAGACCCAGTACTTC
>TRBJ1-3|TRBD1|TRBV5-6|-
CASSLYRGLSGNTIYF
TGTGCCAGCAGCTTGTACAGGGGATTGTCTGGAAACACCATATATTTT
>TRBJ2-7|TRBD1|TRBV10-3|once
CAISPFGTGSHEQYF
TGTGCCATCAGTCCCTTCGGGACAGGGTCCCACGAGCAGTACTTC
>TRBJ2-7|-|TRBV4-1|-
CASSQERDIYEQYF
TGCGCCAGCAGCCAAGAGAGGGACATCTACGAGCAGTACTTC
>TRBJ2-1|-|TRBV6-1|few
CASSVLQGNEQFF
TGTGCCAGCAGTGTTCTTCAGGGAAATGAGCAGTTCTTC
>TRBJ2-3|TRBD1|TRBV19|-
CASSLPTGQGSDTQYF
TGTGCCAGTAGTCTCCCCACGGGACAGGGATCGGATACGCAGTATTTT
>TRBJ1-4|-|TRBV27|-
CASSQGSTNEKLFF
TGTGCCAGCAGCCAGGGGTCAACTAATGAAAAACTGTTTTTT
>TRBJ1-2|-|TRBV21-1|-
CASSKGYRGRGLYGYTF
TGTGCCAGCAGCAAAGGTTACAGGGGGCGCGGGTTGTATGGCTACACCTTC
>TRBJ2-2|-|TRBV7-3|-
CASSFEGYTGELFF
TGTGCCAGCAGCTTCGAGGGTTACACCGGGGAGCTGTTTTTT
>TRBJ1-3|-|TRBV25-1|-
CASSELSGNTIYF
TGTGCCAGCAGTGAACTCTCCGGAAACACCATATATTTT
>TRBJ2-7|TRBD1|TRBV19|-
CATAKQTGGTYEQYF
TGTGCCACCGCGAAACAGACAGGGGGTACCTACGAGCAGTACTTC
>TRBJ1-6|TRBD1|TRBV12-5|-
CASGEGQGRYSPLHF
TGTGCTAGTGGTGAGGGACAGGGGCGTTATTCACCCCTCCACTTT
>TRBJ2-3|TRBD2|TRBV15|-
CATSREAGGGTDTQYF
TGTGCCACCAGCAGAGAAGCGGGGGGAGGCACAGATACGCAGTATTTT
>TRBJ2-5|-|TRBV27|once
CASSDTGEETQYF
TGTGCCAGCAGTGATACAGGTGAAGAGACCCAGTACTTC
>TRBJ1-6|TRBD1|TRBV6-5|few
CASSPGTGLHF
TGTGCCAGCAGCCCCGGGACAGGCCTCCACTTT
>TRBJ2-1|TRBD2|TRBV28|-
CASSPKSGTIFSEQFF
TGTGCCAGCAGTCCAAAATCCGGGACTATATTTTCTGAGCAGTTCTTC
>TRBJ1-2|TRBD1|TRBV7-8|once
CASSPNTRTGYGYTF
TGTGCCAGCAGCCCCAACACCCGGACAGGGTATGGCTACACCTTC
>TRBJ2-1|TRBD2|TRBV7-6|once
CASSLGTSGEFTNEQFF
TGTGCCAGCAGCTTAGGAACTAGCGGGGAGTTTACGAATGAGCAGTTCTTC
>TRBJ2-1|TRBD1|TRBV9|-
CASSVGQGGNEQFF
TGTGCCAGCAGCGTAGGACAGGGTGGCAATGAGCAGTTCTTC
>TRBJ2-2|-|TRBV27|-
CASSDTNTGELFF
TGTGCCAGCAGTGACACGAACACCGGGGAGCTGTTTTTT
>TRBJ2-7|TRBD2|TRBV7-2|-
CASSLGLAGGDEQYF
TGTGCCAGCAGCTTGGGACTAGCGGGGGGTGACGAGCAGTACTTC
>TRBJ1-4|-|TRBV30|-
CAYHGSAEKLFF
TGTGCTTATCACGGGTCGGCTGAAAAACTGTTTTTT
>TRBJ2-5|-|TRBV5-1|-
CASRTGEETQYF
TGCGCCAGCAGAACTGGAGAGGAGACCCAGTACTTC
>TRBJ2-1|TRBD2|TRBV7-6|-
CASSLGASGVHNEQFF
TGTGCCAGCAGCTTAGGGGCTAGCGGGGTTCACAATGAGCAGTTCTTC
>TRBJ1-4|TRBD1|TRBV2|once
CASSDLGQGRAKLFF
TGTGCCAGCAGTGATTTGGGACAGGGGAGAGCAAAACTGTTTTTT
>TRBJ1-2|TRBD1|TRBV9|-
CASTRTGVDYGYTF
TGTGCCAGCACCCGGACAGGGGTGGACTATGGCTACACCTTC
>TRBJ2-3|TRBD1|TRBV11-1|-
CASSLRQGTDTQYF
TGTGCCAGCAGCTTACGACAGGGGACAGATACGCAGTATTTT
>TRBJ1-1|TRBD1|TRBV6-5|few
CASRQGTANTEAFF
TGTGCCAGCAGGCAAGGGACAGCGAACACTGAAGCTTTCTTT
>TRBJ2-5|TRBD2|TRBV4-3|-
CASSPLRAGGQETQYF
TGCGCCAGCAGCCCCTTGCGGGCGGGGGGCCAAGAGACCCAGTACTTC
>TRBJ2-7|TRBD2|TRBV4-1|-
CASSHDSGGSYEQYF
TGCGCCAGCAGCCACGATAGCGGGGGCTCCTACGAGCAGTACTTC
>TRBJ2-7|-|TRBV4-2|-
CASSQDLGYYEQYF
TGTGCCAGCAGCCAAGATCTCGGGTACTACGAGCAGTACTTC